The rows below give T cell receptor beta chains drawn from one sample of a study of shared clonotypes between healthy human individuals. This table comes from immunoSEQ multiplex PCR, and its TCRdb copy is limited to in-frame clones, with some not included. This sample carries about 2.4 million clones, 90% to 95% of them seen once, and the ten largest clones take 0.36%. Input material: naive CD4+ T cells from PBMCs. The origin of the receptors is a man between 18 and 29 years old in good health. Some clones in this sample may be carry-over from other donors' samples. CDR3s include the opening cysteine and the closing phenylalanine or tryptophan. D genes are given only for firm matches. Size is omitted from some rows. Given values are once, few, many or a class for expanded clones.

D	J	size	V	CDR3	DNA
-	TRBJ2-7	-	TRBV5-1	CASSPRTDNYEQYF	TGCGCCAGCAGCCCAAGGACGGATAACTACGAGCAGTACTTC
-	TRBJ2-4	-	TRBV28	CASSTDQGNIQYF	TGTGCCAGCAGTACCGATCAGGGAAACATTCAGTACTTC
TRBD2	TRBJ2-7	-	TRBV7-3	CASSLGGKPYEQYF	TGTGCCAGCAGCCTGGGGGGGAAACCCTACGAGCAGTACTTC
-	TRBJ1-1	-	TRBV14	CAGSQRTSFRSDTEAFF	TGTGCCGGCAGCCAACGGACATCTTTTAGATCAGACACTGAAGCTTTCTTT
-	TRBJ2-2	-	TRBV27	CASSPRDWGGELFF	TGTGCCAGCAGTCCCCGGGACTGGGGCGGGGAGCTGTTTTTT
-	TRBJ2-5	-	TRBV5-5	CASGGQRGETQYF	TGTGCCAGCGGAGGACAGAGGGGGGAGACCCAGTACTTC
TRBD2	TRBJ2-3	-	TRBV6-1	CASKAGVGTDTQYF	TGTGCCAGCAAGGCGGGAGTAGGCACAGATACGCAGTATTTT
-	TRBJ2-7	-	TRBV9	CASSVGSGGYEQYF	TGTGCCAGCAGCGTAGGTAGCGGAGGGTACGAGCAGTACTTC
TRBD2	TRBJ2-2	-	TRBV10-3	CAISPTGGLGELFF	TGTGCCATCAGCCCAACGGGGGGGCTCGGGGAGCTGTTTTTT
-	TRBJ2-3	-	TRBV18	CASSPPTQLFTDTQYF	TGTGCCAGCTCACCACCGACACAGTTATTCACAGATACGCAGTATTTT
TRBD2	TRBJ2-7	-	TRBV7-3	CASSLRGGTRYEQYF	TGTGCCAGCAGCTTAAGAGGCGGGACTAGGTACGAGCAGTACTTC
TRBD2	TRBJ2-1	-	TRBV9	CASSARLAGGLGAQFF	TGTGCCAGCAGCGCGCGACTAGCGGGAGGGCTGGGTGCGCAGTTCTTC
-	TRBJ2-1	-	TRBV7-3	CASSLKPGSSGSSYNEQFF	TGTGCCAGCAGCTTAAAACCCGGTAGTTCGGGAAGCTCCTACAATGAGCAGTTCTTC
-	TRBJ1-4	-	TRBV28	CASTFGGGRMEKLFF	TGTGCCAGCACCTTCGGAGGGGGGCGCATGGAAAAACTGTTTTTT
-	TRBJ1-1	-	TRBV7-2	CASSLFDGGTEAFF	TGTGCCAGCAGCTTATTCGACGGGGGCACTGAAGCTTTCTTT
-	TRBJ2-1	-	TRBV7-3	CASSRTGVGTRSVDEQFF	TGTGCCAGCAGTCGGACAGGGGTAGGGACTAGAAGTGTCGATGAGCAGTTCTTC
-	TRBJ1-1	-	TRBV10-3	CAISTVGRMNTEAFF	TGTGCCATCTCTACGGTGGGCCGAATGAACACTGAAGCTTTCTTT
TRBD1	TRBJ1-2	-	TRBV29-1	CSVGTGGGYGYTF	TGCAGCGTTGGGACAGGGGGAGGCTATGGCTACACCTTC
-	TRBJ1-1	-	TRBV28	CAIAGGGANTEAFF	TGTGCGATCGCCGGGGGGGGAGCGAACACTGAAGCTTTCTTT
-	TRBJ2-2	-	TRBV5-1	CASSLYGTITGELFF	TGCGCCAGCAGCTTGTACGGGACCATCACCGGGGAGCTGTTTTTT
TRBD2	TRBJ2-1	-	TRBV2	CASSGLRGGPGNEQFF	TGTGCCAGCAGTGGCCTCCGCGGGGGGCCGGGCAATGAGCAGTTCTTC
TRBD2	TRBJ2-7	-	TRBV5-8	CASDLAGRAYEQYF	TGTGCCAGCGACCTAGCGGGACGTGCCTACGAGCAGTACTTC
-	TRBJ1-1	once	TRBV2	CASELQGLNTEAFF	TGTGCCAGCGAATTACAGGGATTGAACACTGAAGCTTTCTTT
-	TRBJ2-1	-	TRBV28	CASSTGGPGKGEQFF	TGTGCCAGCAGTACCGGGGGCCCAGGGAAGGGAGAGCAGTTCTTC
-	TRBJ2-5	-	TRBV11-3	CASRVTPRRETQYF	TGTGCCAGCAGGGTGACACCGCGCAGGGAGACCCAGTACTTC
-	TRBJ2-5	once	TRBV2	CASLTDSQETQYF	TGTGCCAGTCTAACGGACTCTCAAGAGACCCAGTACTTC
TRBD1	TRBJ1-2	-	TRBV5-1	CASSLGNRGIYGYTF	TGCGCCAGCAGCTTGGGTAACAGGGGGATCTATGGCTACACCTTC
TRBD1	TRBJ2-7	-	TRBV7-2	CASSLAGTVGLEQYF	TGTGCCAGCAGCCTAGCCGGGACAGTCGGTCTCGAGCAGTACTTC
-	TRBJ1-1	-	TRBV28	CASTSGGETEAFF	TGTGCCAGCACCTCGGGAGGGGAAACTGAAGCTTTCTTT
-	TRBJ2-7	once	TRBV7-6	CASSLVLSRLSYEQYF	TGTGCCAGCAGCTTAGTCCTCTCGAGGCTCTCCTACGAGCAGTACTTC
-	TRBJ1-1	-	TRBV5-1	CASSLGPNTEAFF	TGCGCCAGCAGCTTGGGGCCGAACACTGAAGCTTTCTTT